These T cell receptor beta chains were read from a single sample in a study of blood T cell repertoires in COVID-19. Sequencing was performed with immunoSEQ multiplex PCR; in TCRdb, only in-frame clones are kept and a portion is missing. This table has 200,000 to 250,000 clones, 70% to 85% appearing once. The sequenced sample consisted of PBMCs or T cells enriched from blood (not recorded which). The receptor source for this set is a woman aged 55 to 70 who had recovered from COVID-19. Both conserved end residues are part of each CDR3. D genes are given only for firm matches. Clone size is given for some rows only: seen once, a few or many times, or a class if the clone is expanded.

>TRBV2|-|TRBJ2-1|-
CASSGPGGSYNEQFF
TGTGCCAGCAGTGGCCCCGGGGGCTCCTACAATGAGCAGTTCTTC
>TRBV10-1|-|TRBJ2-3|TRBD2
CASSVLAGGRDTQYF
TGCGCCAGCAGTGTACTAGCGGGAGGACGGGATACGCAGTATTTT
>TRBV29-1|once|TRBJ1-1|-
CSIVPSGETEAFF
TGCAGCATCGTTCCCTCAGGGGAAACTGAAGCTTTCTTT
>TRBV30|-|TRBJ1-2|TRBD1
CACGGGTGGYGYTF
TGTGCCTGTGGCGGCGGGACAGGGGGCTATGGCTACACCTTC
>TRBV11-3|-|TRBJ2-1|-
CASSSGQGHYNEQFF
TGTGCCAGCAGCTCAGGGCAGGGGCACTACAATGAGCAGTTCTTC
>TRBV27|few|TRBJ1-6|-
CASSFALSSYNSPLHF
TGTGCCAGCAGTTTCGCCCTGAGCTCCTATAATTCACCCCTCCACTTT
>TRBV4-2|few|TRBJ1-5|TRBD1
CASSPRDRDNQPQHF
TGTGCCAGCAGCCCCCGGGACAGGGACAATCAGCCCCAGCATTTT
>TRBV25-1|-|TRBJ1-2|TRBD1
CASSVTGGTDYGYTF
TGTGCCAGCAGTGTAACCGGCGGGACAGACTATGGCTACACCTTC
>TRBV9|-|TRBJ2-2|TRBD2
CASSATSGYGGELFF
TGTGCCAGCAGCGCGACTAGCGGGTACGGCGGGGAGCTGTTTTTT
>TRBV29-1|-|TRBJ2-5|TRBD2
CSVEVGGGLETQYF
TGCAGCGTTGAAGTCGGCGGGGGGTTGGAGACCCAGTACTTC
>TRBV7-2|once|TRBJ2-3|TRBD1
CASSLVWAGGFDTQYF
TGTGCCAGCAGCTTAGTCTGGGCAGGGGGATTTGATACGCAGTATTTT
>TRBV10-3|-|TRBJ2-5|-
CAISEARTETQYF
TGTGCCATCAGTGAGGCCAGAACAGAGACCCAGTACTTC
>TRBV7-9|-|TRBJ2-2|-
CASSSQGTNTGELFF
TGTGCCAGCAGCAGTCAGGGAACGAACACCGGGGAGCTGTTTTTT
>TRBV5-4|-|TRBJ2-1|TRBD1
CASSLQTGSSYNEQFF
TGTGCCAGCAGCCTACAGACAGGGAGCTCCTACAATGAGCAGTTCTTC
>TRBV18|-|TRBJ2-3|-
CASARVAESTDTQYF
TGTGCCAGCGCTCGAGTAGCGGAAAGCACAGATACGCAGTATTTT
>TRBV11-2|-|TRBJ2-7|-
CASSLGSGGQEQYF
TGTGCCAGCAGCTTAGGTAGCGGAGGGCAGGAGCAGTACTTC
>TRBV20-1|-|TRBJ2-1|TRBD2
CSASPSGVNEQFF
TGCAGTGCTAGTCCCAGCGGGGTAAATGAGCAGTTCTTC
>TRBV7-9|-|TRBJ1-1|-
CASSLGSGGTEAFF
TGTGCCAGCAGCTTAGGAAGTGGAGGGACTGAAGCTTTCTTT
>TRBV10-2|few|TRBJ2-5|TRBD2
CASGYLAGKRETQYF
TGCGCCAGCGGGTATTTAGCGGGGAAGAGGGAGACCCAGTACTTC
>TRBV18|-|TRBJ1-1|TRBD1
CASSPTRTGTEAFF
TGTGCCAGCTCACCAACCCGGACAGGGACTGAAGCTTTCTTT
>TRBV29-1|-|TRBJ2-3|-
CSVGEGLDTDTQYF
TGCAGCGTAGGGGAAGGGTTGGACACAGATACGCAGTATTTT
>TRBV15|once|TRBJ1-2|-
CATSRVAGYGYTF
TGTGCCACCAGCAGAGTCGCGGGCTATGGCTACACCTTC
>TRBV6-5|-|TRBJ2-7|-
CASSYSSLGSYEQYF
TGTGCCAGCAGTTACTCGAGTCTCGGCTCCTACGAGCAGTACTTC
>TRBV30|-|TRBJ2-5|-
CAWSVGNGETQYF
TGTGCCTGGAGTGTAGGTAACGGGGAGACCCAGTACTTC
>TRBV7-2|-|TRBJ2-1|TRBD2
CASRSGSFDEQFF
TGTGCCAGCCGTAGCGGGAGTTTCGATGAGCAGTTCTTC
>TRBV18|-|TRBJ1-3|-
CASSPPSVYGGNTIYF
TGTGCCAGCTCCCCCCCGTCCGTATATGGGGGGAACACCATATATTTT
>TRBV14|-|TRBJ1-4|TRBD1
CASSQVWDRGEKLFF
TGTGCCAGCAGCCAAGTTTGGGACAGGGGAGAAAAACTGTTTTTT
>TRBV7-2|-|TRBJ1-1|-
CASPPTPGLKNTEAFF
TGTGCCAGTCCCCCTACCCCGGGACTAAAGAACACTGAAGCTTTCTTT
>TRBV20-1|-|TRBJ2-1|-
CSAKANEQFF
TGCAGTGCTAAAGCCAATGAGCAGTTCTTC
>TRBV19|-|TRBJ1-1|TRBD1
CASSIKGADTEAFF
TGTGCCAGTAGTATCAAGGGGGCCGACACTGAAGCTTTCTTT
>TRBV5-1|once|TRBJ2-3|TRBD2
CASSLGLAGGPTDTQYF
TGCGCCAGCAGCTTGGGACTAGCGGGAGGGCCTACAGATACGCAGTATTTT
>TRBV6-5|-|TRBJ1-2|-
CASRISGWDGYTF
TGTGCCAGCAGAATCTCAGGGTGGGATGGCTACACCTTC
>TRBV7-2|-|TRBJ1-1|TRBD1
CASSYRGLDTEAFF
TGTGCCAGCAGCTACAGGGGGTTGGACACTGAAGCTTTCTTT